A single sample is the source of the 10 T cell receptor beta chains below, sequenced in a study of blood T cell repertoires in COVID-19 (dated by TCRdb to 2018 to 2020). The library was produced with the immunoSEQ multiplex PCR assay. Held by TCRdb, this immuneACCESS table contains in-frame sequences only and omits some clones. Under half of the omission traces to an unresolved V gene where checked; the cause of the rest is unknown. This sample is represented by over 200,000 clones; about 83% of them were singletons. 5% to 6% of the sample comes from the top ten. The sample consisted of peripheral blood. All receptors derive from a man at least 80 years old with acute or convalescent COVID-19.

The CDR3 DNA is TGTGCCAGCAGCTCGTCGATAGGGGCGAATAGGGCTTTCTTT. Encoded protein: CASSSSIGANRAFF. The chain couples TRBV28 to TRBJ1-1; TRBD1 is a possible D gene (5 bases). The germline V and J ends were trimmed by 6 bases and 11 bases, with 22 bases remaining between them. This CDR3 contains 14 residues. CDR1 is MDHEN and CDR2 is SYDVKM in the germline V gene.

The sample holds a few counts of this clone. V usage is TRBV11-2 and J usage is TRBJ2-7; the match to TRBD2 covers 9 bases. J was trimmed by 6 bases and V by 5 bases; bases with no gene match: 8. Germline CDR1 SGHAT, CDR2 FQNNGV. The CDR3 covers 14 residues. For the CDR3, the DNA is TGTGCCAGCAGCCCGACTAGCGGCCCAGGCGAGCAGTACTTC. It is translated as CASSPTSGPGEQYF.

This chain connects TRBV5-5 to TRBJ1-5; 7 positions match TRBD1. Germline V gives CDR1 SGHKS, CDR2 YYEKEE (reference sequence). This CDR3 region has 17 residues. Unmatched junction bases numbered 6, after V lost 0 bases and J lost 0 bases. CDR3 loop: CASSLAKGTASNQPQHF. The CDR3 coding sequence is TGTGCCAGCAGCTTGGCAAAAGGGACAGCTAGCAATCAGCCCCAGCATTTT.

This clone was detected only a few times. The CDR3 sequence is CASSLDSYTGELFF. The CDR3 coding sequence is TGCGCCAGCAGCTTGGACAGCTACACCGGGGAGCTGTTTTTT. The genes are TRBV5-1 and TRBJ2-2; D is undetermined. The germline CDR1 and CDR2 sequences are SGHRS and YFSETQ. V shed 0 bases and J shed 3 bases, with 6 bases lying between them. The CDR3 runs to 14 residues.

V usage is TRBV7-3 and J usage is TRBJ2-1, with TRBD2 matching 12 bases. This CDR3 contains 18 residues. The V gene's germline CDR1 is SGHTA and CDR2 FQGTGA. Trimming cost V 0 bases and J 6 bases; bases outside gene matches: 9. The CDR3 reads CASSLTSSGRAGGNEQFF. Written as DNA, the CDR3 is TGTGCCAGCAGCTTAACGTCTAGCGGGAGGGCCGGTGGCAATGAGCAGTTCTTC.

The CDR3 bases are TGTGCCAGCAGTCTGACTGGGACAAACCAAGAGACCCAGTACTTC. Amino acids: CASSLTGTNQETQYF. The chain employs TRBV2 and TRBJ2-5, with D possibly matching TRBD1 (6 bases). The germline V and J ends were trimmed by 5 bases and 0 bases, with 13 bases remaining between them. Germline CDR1 SNHLY, CDR2 FYNNEI. The CDR3 is made up of 15 amino acids.

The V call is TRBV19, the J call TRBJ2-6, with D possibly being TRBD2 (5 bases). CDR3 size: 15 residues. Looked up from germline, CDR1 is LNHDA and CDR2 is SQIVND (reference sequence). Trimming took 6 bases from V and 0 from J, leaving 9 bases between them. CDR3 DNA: TGTGCCAGTAGGCTAGAGGGCTCTGGGGCCAACGTCCTGACTTTC. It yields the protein CASRLEGSGANVLTF.

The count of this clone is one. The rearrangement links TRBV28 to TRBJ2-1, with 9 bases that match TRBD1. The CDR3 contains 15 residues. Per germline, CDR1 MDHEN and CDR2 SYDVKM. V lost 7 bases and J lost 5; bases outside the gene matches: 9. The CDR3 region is CASTRRDRANNEQFF. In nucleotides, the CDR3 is TGTGCCAGCACACGCCGGGACAGGGCTAACAATGAGCAGTTCTTC.

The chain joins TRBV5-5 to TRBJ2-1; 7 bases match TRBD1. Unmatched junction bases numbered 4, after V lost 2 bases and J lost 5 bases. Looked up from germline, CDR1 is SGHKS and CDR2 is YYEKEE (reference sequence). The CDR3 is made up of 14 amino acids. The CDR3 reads CASSLGTENNEQFF. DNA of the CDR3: TGTGCCAGCAGCTTAGGGACAGAGAACAATGAGCAGTTCTTC.

The CDR3 here is CASRAVGTSGVYEQYF. DNA of the CDR3: TGTGCCAGCAGGGCAGTGGGGACTAGCGGGGTGTACGAGCAGTACTTC. This chain connects TRBV28 to TRBJ2-7, with TRBD2 identical over 13 bases. V lost 6 bases to trimming and J lost 4 bases; unmatched junction nucleotides: 9. Per the germline V gene, CDR1 is MDHEN and CDR2 is SYDVKM. There are 16 residues in the CDR3.